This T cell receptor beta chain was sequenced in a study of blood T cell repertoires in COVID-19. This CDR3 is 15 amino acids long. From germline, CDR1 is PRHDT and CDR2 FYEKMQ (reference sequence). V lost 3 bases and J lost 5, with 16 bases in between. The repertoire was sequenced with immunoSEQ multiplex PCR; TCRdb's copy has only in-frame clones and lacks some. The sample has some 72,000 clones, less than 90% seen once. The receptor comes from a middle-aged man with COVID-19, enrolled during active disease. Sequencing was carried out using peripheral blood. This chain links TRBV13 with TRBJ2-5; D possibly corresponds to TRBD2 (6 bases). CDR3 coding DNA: TGTGCCAGCAGCTTCGGGGGTTCATCAAGGGAGACCCAGTACTTC. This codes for CASSFGGSSRETQYF.